This T cell receptor beta chain is from a study of early T cells in non-severe SARS-CoV-2 infection. Overall study context: Investigators sequenced bulk RNA drawn from unsorted whole blood, and chains remained unpaired. Study-wide findings and caveats: A preference for anti-spike CD8 responses marked VDJdb matching, which missed private and CD4 specificities.

The germline V gene encodes CDR1 SGDLS and CDR2 YYNGEE. The V gene lost 0 bases and the J gene lost 8 bases, with 8 bases spanning the gap. This CDR3 has 13 residues. Each single cDNA molecule received a unique molecular identifier. MiXCR, applied by TCRdb to the 5' RACE reads, yields one record per CDR3 protein. The repertoire consists of just over 80,000 distinct CDR3 sequences, with approximately 14% occurring once and the leading ten covering roughly 1.4%. Note on this clonotype: Its cognate antigen is unknown.

The chain combines TRBV9 with TRBJ2-2; no definite D call. This receptor was taken from an adult who was a healthcare worker with PCR-confirmed SARS-CoV-2 infection or an uninfected control (not recorded which). The sequencing input was whole blood. CDR3 nucleotide sequence: TGTGCCAGCAGCGTAGATGGCTCTGGGGAGCTGTTTTTT. This codes for CASSVDGSGELFF.